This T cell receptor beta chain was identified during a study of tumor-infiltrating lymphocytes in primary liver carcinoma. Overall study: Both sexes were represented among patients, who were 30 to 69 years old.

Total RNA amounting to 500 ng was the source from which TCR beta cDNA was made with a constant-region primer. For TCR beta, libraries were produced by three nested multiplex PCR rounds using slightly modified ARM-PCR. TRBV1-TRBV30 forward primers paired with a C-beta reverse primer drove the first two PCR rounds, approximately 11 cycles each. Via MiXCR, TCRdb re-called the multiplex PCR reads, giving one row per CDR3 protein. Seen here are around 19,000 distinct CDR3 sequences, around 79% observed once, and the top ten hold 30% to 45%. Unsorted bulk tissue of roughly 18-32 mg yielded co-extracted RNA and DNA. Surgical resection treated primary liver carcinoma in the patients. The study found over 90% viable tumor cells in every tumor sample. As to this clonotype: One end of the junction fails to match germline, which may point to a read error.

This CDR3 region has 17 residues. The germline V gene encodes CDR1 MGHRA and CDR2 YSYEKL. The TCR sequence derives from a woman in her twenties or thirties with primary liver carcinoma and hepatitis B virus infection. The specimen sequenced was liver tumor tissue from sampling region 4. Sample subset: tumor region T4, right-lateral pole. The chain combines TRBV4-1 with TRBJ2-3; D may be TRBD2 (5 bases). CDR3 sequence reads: CASQLGMVAEDSDMQYF. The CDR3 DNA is TGCGCCAGCCAACTAGGCATGGTAGCTGAAGACTCGGATATGCAGTATTTT.